The clone carrying this T cell receptor (beta chain) occurred a few times. This entry comes from a study of regulatory T cells in long-lasting Graves disease. The time point denotes: newly diagnosed GD, antithyroid drugs for less than 3 months. Making the TCR library involved RNA that had been extracted from PBMCs. TCR beta libraries were built with iRepertoire HTBI primers and Arm-PCR of CDR3 regions. Via MiXCR, TCRdb re-called the multiplex PCR reads, giving one row per CDR3 protein. The sample yields approximately 400,000 distinct CDR3 sequences, 10% to 15% seen once. These data also formed part of another study, on T cells in Graves' hyperthyroidism and ophthalmopathy.

The sequence was collected from a woman aged 18-29 years with Graves disease. Material: peripheral blood mononuclear cells (PBMCs), obtained at new diagnosis, from a patient treated with antithyroid drugs.

The chain's CDR3 is CSAPIIQGKVNTEAFF. CDR3 DNA sequence: TGCAGTGCTCCGATTATACAGGGGAAAGTCAACACTGAAGCTTTCTTT. The chain joins TRBV20-1 to TRBJ1-1; 7 bases agree with TRBD1. The V and J ends lost 5 bases and 2 bases, in that order; junction bases with no gene match: 14. This CDR3 contains 16 residues. The germline gives CDR1 DFQATT, CDR2 SNEGSKA (reference sequence).